The entry below describes one T cell receptor beta chain. The antigen remains unidentified. The CDR3 runs 15 residues. The V end was cut by 5 bases, the J end by 3 bases, with 14 bases between. Per germline, CDR1 SNHLY and CDR2 FYNNEI. Profiling relied on immunoSEQ multiplex PCR, and the TCRdb table lists in-frame clones only, not all of them. The sample lists fewer than 80,000 clones; around 89% were seen once. The data are from a study of OX40 agonist ivuxolimab in advanced cancers. Study-level information: Ivuxolimab is an agonistic anti-OX40 (CD134) antibody, and patients were treated with it. Age averaged around 60 years (range roughly 23 to 90), and approximately 80% were male.

Study-wide points: The average count of expanded clones was higher among CD8+ T cells than among CD4+.

The material was CD4+ or CD8+ T cells sorted from blood, obtained in a trial of the OX40 agonist ivuxolimab. The chain recombines TRBV2 with TRBJ1-5; a possible D gene is TRBD1 (6 bases). This TCR was sampled from an adult with an advanced solid tumor such as melanoma, head and neck, liver or kidney cancer. CDR3 loop: CASSLTQGFNQPQHF. CDR3 in DNA: TGTGCCAGCAGTCTGACACAGGGATTCAATCAGCCCCAGCATTTT.